Following are 30 T cell receptor beta chains from one sample sequenced in a study of monozygotic twins with cystic fibrosis. Sequencing was performed with immunoSEQ multiplex PCR; in TCRdb, only in-frame clones are kept and a portion is missing. This sample has 30,000 to 45,000 clones; approximately 84% occur once, and the top ten carry roughly 1.7%. The sequenced sample was blood. These TCRs come from a girl aged 2 to 9 with cystic fibrosis.

The chain recombines TRBV18 with TRBJ1-4; tentatively, D is TRBD1 (6 bases). Germline CDR1 and CDR2: KGHSH and LQKENI. The CDR3 consists of 16 residues. Trimming removed 4 bases at V and 0 bases at J, with 12 bases between. The CDR3 is CASSQNQGSTNEKLFF. CDR3 sequence (DNA): TGTGCCAGCTCACAAAACCAGGGGTCAACTAATGAAAAACTGTTTTTT.

This clone has just one count. The chain uses TRBV4-3 and TRBJ2-1; TRBD2 might be the D (6 bases). Germline CDR1 is LGHNA and CDR2 is YSLEER. V dropped 0 bases and J dropped 7 bases, with 16 bases sitting between them. The CDR3 consists of 16 residues. This CDR3 reads CASSQDSGGALNEQFF. In DNA form, the CDR3 reads TGCGCCAGCAGCCAAGATAGTGGCGGGGCTCTAAATGAGCAGTTCTTC.

The V call is TRBV18, the J call TRBJ1-1; TRBD1 might be the D (5 bases). This CDR3 has 13 residues. Trimming removed 0 bases at V and 11 bases at J, with 13 bases between. CDR1 and CDR2 (germline): KGHSH, LQKENI. The CDR3 is CASSPPSSGEAFF. CDR3 nucleotides: TGTGCCAGCTCACCACCCAGTTCGGGGGAGGCTTTCTTT.

The CDR3 sequence: CAISRTGPLSSGNTIYF. CDR3 bases: TGTGCCATCAGCCGTACAGGGCCTTTATCCTCTGGAAACACCATATATTTT. The chain uses TRBV10-3 and TRBJ1-3, with a weak D call TRBD1 (6 bases). From germline, CDR1 is ENHRY and CDR2 SYGVKD. Trimming took 6 bases from V and 0 from J, leaving 18 bases between them. The CDR3 is made up of 17 amino acids.

This chain uses TRBV29-1 with TRBJ2-1, with D uncertain. Germline V gene sequence: CDR1 SQVTM, CDR2 ANQGSEA. V was trimmed by 6 bases and J by 9 bases, leaving 9 bases between them. CDR3 length equals 10 residues. CDR3 DNA sequence: TGCAGCGTGTTAGTTGCTGAGCAGTTCTTC. It codes for CSVLVAEQFF.

The chain is built from TRBV7-2 and TRBJ2-7; the match to TRBD2 covers 9 bases. This CDR3 spans 16 amino acids. Germline values: CDR1 SGHTA, CDR2 FQGNSA. Unmatched junction bases numbered 9, after V lost 1 base and J lost 5 bases. The CDR3 nucleotides are TGTGCCAGCAGCTTAGGGAGCGGGGGGTGGAAGGACGAGCAGTACTTC. Its protein is CASSLGSGGWKDEQYF. Together with reference TRBV7-2 and TRBJ2-7, the CDR3 gives the full variable domain: GAGVSQSPSNKVTEKGKDVELRCDPISGHTALYWYRQSLGQGLEFLIYFQGNSAPDKSGLPSDRFSAERTGGSVSTLTIQRTQQEDSAVYLCASSLGSGGWKDEQYFGPGTRLTVT.

This clone appeared a single time. V is TRBV30 and J is TRBJ1-2; D gene unclear. CDR1 and CDR2 (germline): GTSNPN, SVGIG (reference sequence). Trimming pared 1 base from V and 6 bases from J, leaving 21 bases between. This CDR3 spans 16 amino acids. The CDR3 coding sequence is TGTGCCTGGAGTGCCGAACGAGGCATTAGATTGCATGGCTACACCTTC. It translates to CAWSAERGIRLHGYTF.

The chain uses TRBV2 and TRBJ2-1; D not certain. V dropped 4 bases and J dropped 9 bases, with 4 bases sitting between them. The germline gives CDR1 SNHLY, CDR2 FYNNEI. The CDR3 totals 10 residues. This CDR3 reads CASSAVEQFF. The CDR3 DNA reads TGTGCCAGCAGTGCTGTTGAGCAGTTCTTC.

This chain joins TRBV7-9 and TRBJ1-2; D call uncertain. Per the germline V gene, CDR1 is SEHNR and CDR2 is FQNEAQ (reference sequence). Deletions cut 5 bases from V and 0 bases from J, with 13 bases between. The CDR3 contains 15 residues. For the CDR3, the DNA is TGTGCCAGCAGCCCACCCTATCTAGCTAACTATGGCTACACCTTC. Amino acids: CASSPPYLANYGYTF.

V gene TRBV4-1 combines with J gene TRBJ1-1, with D unclear. The CDR3 contains 15 residues. Per germline, CDR1 MGHRA and CDR2 YSYEKL. The V and J ends lost 1 base and 1 base respectively, with 10 bases between them. The CDR3 DNA reads TGCGCCAGCAGCCAAGTAGAGACGGGGAACACTGAAGCTTTCTTT. The encoded protein is CASSQVETGNTEAFF.

The chain carries TRBV5-6 and TRBJ2-7; D not resolved. Looked up from germline, CDR1 is SGHDT and CDR2 is YYEEEE. V dropped 0 bases and J dropped 1 base, with 8 bases sitting between them. The CDR3 contains 14 residues. As DNA, the CDR3 is TGTGCCAGCAGCTTGGCCCGGCAGTCCTACGAGCAGTACTTC. It codes for CASSLARQSYEQYF.

The chain combines TRBV6-5 with TRBJ2-2; D is uncertain. CDR3 length: 14 amino acids. Germline values: CDR1 MNHEY, CDR2 SVGAGI. V lost 7 bases to trimming and J lost 3 bases, with 12 bases between them. The CDR3 DNA is TGTGCCAGCAATGCCCTGGGGTACACCGGGGAGCTGTTTTTT. This gives the protein CASNALGYTGELFF.

The chain carries TRBV5-1 and TRBJ2-5; TRBD1 is a possible D gene (6 bases). CDR1 is SGHRS and CDR2 is YFSETQ in the germline V gene. This CDR3 region has 13 residues. V lost 5 bases and J lost 5, with 13 bases in between. CDR3 protein: CASRNGQQETQYF. The CDR3 region has the DNA TGCGCCAGCAGGAATGGACAGCAGGAGACCCAGTACTTC.

The CDR3 nucleotides read TGTGCCAGTAGCGTCTCGAGCTGGGGTGAAGCTTTCTTT. It specifies CASSVSSWGEAFF. The genes are TRBV19 and TRBJ1-1; D is unclear. The V and J ends lost 6 bases and 7 bases respectively, with 15 bases between them. There are 13 residues in the CDR3. Germline CDR1 and CDR2: LNHDA and SQIVND (reference sequence).

The CDR3: CAWGTGNQPQHF. The CDR3 nucleotides read TGTGCCTGGGGGACAGGCAATCAGCCCCAGCATTTT. The chain is built from TRBV30 and TRBJ1-5; 7 positions match TRBD1. The CDR3 has 12 amino acids. With V trimmed by 5 bases and J by 2 bases, 0 bases remained unmatched. The germline CDR1 and CDR2 sequences are GTSNPN and SVGIG (reference sequence). The variable domain in full, completed from reference TRBV30 and TRBJ1-5, reads SQTIHQWPATLVQPVGSPLSLECTVEGTSNPNLYWYRQAAGRGLQLLFYSVGIGQISSEVPQNLSASRPQDRQFILSSKKLLLSDSGFYLCAWGTGNQPQHFGDGTRLSIL.

CDR3 bases: TGTGCCAGCAGTATTTCTCCCGGGACAGGGAGGGATCAGCCCCAGCATTTT. It specifies CASSISPGTGRDQPQHF. V is TRBV2 and J is TRBJ1-5, with TRBD1 matching over 9 bases. The CDR3 loop spans 17 amino acids. J gave up 5 bases and V 5 bases, and 13 bases lay outside the gene matches. From germline, CDR1 is SNHLY and CDR2 FYNNEI.

This clone appeared a single time. The chain carries TRBV5-1 and TRBJ2-7, with 9 bases fitting TRBD1. The CDR3 totals 15 residues. The V segment lost 0 bases and the J segment 2 bases; nucleotides outside the gene matches: 3. The germline CDR1 and CDR2 sequences are SGHRS and YFSETQ. The CDR3 DNA is TGCGCCAGCAGCTTGGGGGGACAGGGCCCCTACGAGCAGTACTTC. Encoded protein: CASSLGGQGPYEQYF.

There are a few counts of this clone. The rearrangement links TRBV7-2 to TRBJ2-7; weak D call: TRBD2 (6 bases). Trimming removed 5 bases from V and 3 bases from J, with 14 bases in between. CDR3 size: 14 residues. Germline lookup yields CDR1 SGHTA and CDR2 FQGNSA. Written as DNA, the CDR3 is TGTGCCAGCAGCGCTTGGGACGGGGGCTACGAGCAGTACTTC. Amino acid sequence: CASSAWDGGYEQYF.

The chain employs TRBV29-1 and TRBJ1-2, with D unclear. The V end was cut by 3 bases, the J end by 2 bases, with 7 bases between. In germline, CDR1 is SQVTM, CDR2 ANQGSEA. The CDR3 runs to 12 residues. CDR3 sequence reads: CSVEWQNYGYTF. The CDR3 coding sequence is TGCAGCGTTGAGTGGCAGAACTATGGCTACACCTTC.

This clone was observed a few times. CDR3 loop: CASRDNNYGYTF. In DNA form, the CDR3 reads TGTGCCAGCAGGGACAATAACTATGGCTACACCTTC. The chain couples TRBV11-2 to TRBJ1-2; a possible D gene is TRBD1 (5 bases). Germline V lookup: CDR1 SGHAT, CDR2 FQNNGV. Trimming took 6 bases from V and 1 from J, leaving 6 bases between them. CDR3 length: 12 amino acids.

This clone was seen more than once but under ten times. This sequence joins TRBV4-2 and TRBJ2-7; perhaps TRBD2 as D (6 bases). Between the trimmed V and J ends, which lost 1 base and 7 bases, there was a span of 17 bases. Germline V CDR1 and CDR2: LGHNA, YNFKEQ. The CDR3 loop spans 15 amino acids. CDR3 coding DNA: TGTGCCAGCAGCCAAGTCGGGCAGGGACTTGGGGAGCAGTACTTC. This encodes CASSQVGQGLGEQYF.

The CDR3 nucleotides are TGTGCCACCGGGCCTGCCCCGAACAATGAGCAGTTCTTC. Protein: CATGPAPNNEQFF. The chain uses TRBV19 and TRBJ2-1; no reliable D call. The germline V gene has CDR1 LNHDA and CDR2 SQIVND (reference sequence). The CDR3 has 13 residues. With 10 bases removed from V and 5 bases from J, the gap between germline ends came to 15 bases. The full variable domain, rest sourced from reference TRBV19 and TRBJ2-1, is DGGITQSPKYLFRKEGQNVTLSCEQNLNHDAMYWYRQDPGQGLRLIYYSQIVNDFQKGDIAEGYSVSREKKESFPLTVTSAQKNPTAFYLCATGPAPNNEQFFGPGTRLTVL.

The V gene is TRBV5-4, the J gene TRBJ1-2; D remains unclear. The CDR3 consists of 15 residues. From germline, CDR1 is SGHNT and CDR2 YYREEE (reference sequence). V gave up 0 bases and J gave up 7 bases, with 16 bases separating them. In nucleotides, the CDR3 is TGTGCCAGCAGCTTGGACCTTCAACGTTCAGGTGGCTACACCTTC. Translated: CASSLDLQRSGGYTF.

The rearrangement joins TRBV5-6 to TRBJ1-3; D ambiguous. The V gene lost 5 bases and the J gene lost 1 base, with 7 bases spanning the gap. Per germline, CDR1 SGHDT and CDR2 YYEEEE. CDR3 length: 13 residues. The CDR3 DNA reads TGTGCCAGCAGGGCTGGGTCTGGAAACACCATATATTTT. It yields the protein CASRAGSGNTIYF.

V is TRBV5-6 and J is TRBJ1-2, with D possibly being TRBD1 (5 bases). Trimming pared 4 bases from V and 4 bases from J, leaving 17 bases between. Germline V CDR1 and CDR2: SGHDT, YYEEEE. CDR3 size: 15 residues. Here the CDR3 DNA reads TGTGCCAGCAGCCCCAACCCGACAGCCCCCTATGGCTACACCTTC. Translation: CASSPNPTAPYGYTF.

This clone was observed a single time. The chain links TRBV4-1 to TRBJ2-2; D is uncertain. This CDR3 is built from 12 residues. V lost 1 base and J lost 7, with 4 bases in between. Germline CDR1 is MGHRA and CDR2 is YSYEKL. This CDR3 is CASSQGFGELFF. CDR3 nucleotides: TGCGCCAGCAGCCAAGGGTTCGGGGAGCTGTTTTTT.

This clone came up a few times. The chain links TRBV4-1 to TRBJ2-7; TRBD2 agrees at 7 bases. CDR3 length: 15 residues. Germline CDR1 is MGHRA and CDR2 is YSYEKL. J lost 3 bases, V lost 1 base, and 6 bases had no gene match. CDR3 nucleotides: TGCGCCAGCAGCCAAGCAGTGATAGCGGGCTACGAGCAGTACTTC. It is translated as CASSQAVIAGYEQYF.

Written as DNA, the CDR3 is TGTGCCAGCAGCGTAGGGGTTGGGACAGGGGGGTACGAGCAGTACTTC. Protein product: CASSVGVGTGGYEQYF. The genes are TRBV9 and TRBJ2-7; 11 bases map to TRBD1. V was pared by 0 bases and J by 4 bases, with 6 bases of the junction left unmatched. The CDR3 sequence is 16 residues long. Germline V gene data show CDR1 as SGDLS and CDR2 as YYNGEE.

The CDR3 coding sequence is TGCAGCGTTGAAATGCAGGGCGGGGGCACTGAAGCTTTCTTT. Its translation: CSVEMQGGGTEAFF. V is TRBV29-1 and J is TRBJ1-1; TRBD1 might be the D (5 bases). With 2 bases removed from V and 4 bases from J, the gap between germline ends came to 14 bases. The CDR3 totals 14 residues. The germline V gene has CDR1 SQVTM and CDR2 ANQGSEA.

J is TRBJ2-7 and V is TRBV14, with TRBD1 identical over 11 bases. There are 15 residues in the CDR3. J lost 3 bases, V lost 4 bases, and 5 bases had no gene match. Germline V lookup: CDR1 SGHDN, CDR2 FVKESK. CDR3 sequence (DNA): TGTGCCAGCAGCCGGACAGGGGGCGGGAACTACGAGCAGTACTTC. It specifies CASSRTGGGNYEQYF.